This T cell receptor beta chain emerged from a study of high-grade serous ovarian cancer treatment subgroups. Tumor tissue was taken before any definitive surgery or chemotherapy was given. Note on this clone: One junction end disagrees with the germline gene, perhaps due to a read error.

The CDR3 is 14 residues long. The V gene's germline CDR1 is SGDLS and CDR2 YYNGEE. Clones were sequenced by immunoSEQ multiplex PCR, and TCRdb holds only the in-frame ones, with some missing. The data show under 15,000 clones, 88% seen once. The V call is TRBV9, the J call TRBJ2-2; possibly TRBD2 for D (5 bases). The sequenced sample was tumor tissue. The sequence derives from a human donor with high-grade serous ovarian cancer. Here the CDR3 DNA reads TGTGCCAGCAGCGTAACGGGGAACGCCGGGGAGCTGTTTTTT. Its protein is CASSVTGNAGELFF. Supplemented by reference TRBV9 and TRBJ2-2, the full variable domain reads DSGVTQTPKHLITATGQRVTLRCSPRSGDLSVYWYQQSLDQGLQFLIQYYNGEERAKGNILERFSAQQFPDLHSELNLSSLELGDSALYFCASSVTGNAGELFFGEGSRLTVL.